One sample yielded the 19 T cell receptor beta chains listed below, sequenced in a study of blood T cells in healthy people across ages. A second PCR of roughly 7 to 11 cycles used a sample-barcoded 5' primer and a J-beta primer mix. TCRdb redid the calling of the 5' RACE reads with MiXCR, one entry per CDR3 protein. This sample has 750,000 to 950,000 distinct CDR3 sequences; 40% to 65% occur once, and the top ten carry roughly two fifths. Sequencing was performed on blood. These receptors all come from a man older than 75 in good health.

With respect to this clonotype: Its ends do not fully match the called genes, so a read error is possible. The CDR3 DNA follows: TGTGCCAGCAGAGACGGACAGACGAGCAAGCAGCCCCAGCATTTT. This gives the protein CASRDGQTSKQPQHF. The chain couples TRBV6-1 to TRBJ1-5, with D perhaps TRBD1 (6 bases). The CDR3 is 15 amino acids. CDR1 and CDR2 (germline): MNHNS, SASEGT.

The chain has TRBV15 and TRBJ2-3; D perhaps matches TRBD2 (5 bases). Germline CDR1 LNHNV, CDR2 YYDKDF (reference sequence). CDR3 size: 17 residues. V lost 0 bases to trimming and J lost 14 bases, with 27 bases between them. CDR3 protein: CATSRDSGREYPRYAYF. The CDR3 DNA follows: TGTGCCACCAGCAGAGATTCGGGAAGAGAGTATCCCAGATACGCGTATTTT. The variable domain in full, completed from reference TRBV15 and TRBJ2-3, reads DAMVIQNPRYQVTQFGKPVTLSCSQTLNHNVMYWYQQKSSQAPKLLFHYYDKDFNNEADTPDNFQSRRPNTSFCFLDIRSPGLGDTAMYLCATSRDSGREYPRYAYFGPGTRLTVL.

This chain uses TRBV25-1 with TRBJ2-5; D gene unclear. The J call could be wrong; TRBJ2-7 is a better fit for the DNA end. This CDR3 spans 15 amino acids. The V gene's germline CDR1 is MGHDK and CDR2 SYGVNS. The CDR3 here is CASSEHFGVEYEQYF. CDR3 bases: TGTGCCAGCAGTGAACACTTTGGGGTCGAGTACGAGCAGTACTTC.

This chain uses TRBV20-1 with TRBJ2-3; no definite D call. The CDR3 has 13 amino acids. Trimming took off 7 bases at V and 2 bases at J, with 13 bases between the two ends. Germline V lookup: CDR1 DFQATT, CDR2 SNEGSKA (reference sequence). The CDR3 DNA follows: TGCAGTGGGGTGGGATACTACACAGATACGCAGTATTTT. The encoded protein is CSGVGYYTDTQYF.

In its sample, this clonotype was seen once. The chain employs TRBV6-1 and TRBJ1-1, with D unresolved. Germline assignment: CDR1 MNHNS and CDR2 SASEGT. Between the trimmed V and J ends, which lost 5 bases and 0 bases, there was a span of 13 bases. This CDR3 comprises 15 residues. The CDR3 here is CASSPIAAMNTEAFF. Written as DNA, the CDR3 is TGTGCCAGCAGTCCTATCGCAGCTATGAACACTGAAGCTTTCTTT.

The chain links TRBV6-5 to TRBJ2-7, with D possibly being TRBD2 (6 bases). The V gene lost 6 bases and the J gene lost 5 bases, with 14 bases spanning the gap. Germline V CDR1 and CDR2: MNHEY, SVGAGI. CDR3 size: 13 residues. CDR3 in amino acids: CASRAAGNHEQYF. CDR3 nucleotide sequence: TGTGCCAGCAGGGCGGCGGGGAACCACGAGCAGTACTTC.

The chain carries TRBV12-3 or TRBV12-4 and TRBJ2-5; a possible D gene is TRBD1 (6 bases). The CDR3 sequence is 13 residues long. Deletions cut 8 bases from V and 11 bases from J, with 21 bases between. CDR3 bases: TGTGCCAGCCGGGAACAGGGATACGAAGAGCAGTACTTC. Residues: CASREQGYEEQYF.

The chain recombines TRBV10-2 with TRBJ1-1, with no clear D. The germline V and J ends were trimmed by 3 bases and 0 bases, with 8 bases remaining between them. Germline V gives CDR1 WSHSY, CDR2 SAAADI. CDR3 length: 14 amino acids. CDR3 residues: CASSETGLNTEAFF. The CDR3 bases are TGCGCCAGCAGTGAAACGGGGTTGAACACTGAAGCTTTCTTT.

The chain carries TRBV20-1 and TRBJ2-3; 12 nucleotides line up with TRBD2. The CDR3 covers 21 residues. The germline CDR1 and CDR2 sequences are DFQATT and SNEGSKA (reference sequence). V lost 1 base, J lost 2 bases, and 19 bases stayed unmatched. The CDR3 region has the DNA TGCAGTGCTAGAGCGGCGAGAGCGACTAGCGGGAGAGGGGGTCCCACAGATACGCAGTATTTT. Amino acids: CSARAARATSGRGGPTDTQYF.

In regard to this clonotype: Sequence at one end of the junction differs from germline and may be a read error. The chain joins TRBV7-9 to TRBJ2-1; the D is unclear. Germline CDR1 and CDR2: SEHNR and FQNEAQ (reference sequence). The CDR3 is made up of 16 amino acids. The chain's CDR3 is CASSIPDRSSCNEQFF. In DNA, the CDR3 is TGTGCCAGCAGCATCCCGGACCGGAGCTCCTGCAATGAGCAGTTCTTC.

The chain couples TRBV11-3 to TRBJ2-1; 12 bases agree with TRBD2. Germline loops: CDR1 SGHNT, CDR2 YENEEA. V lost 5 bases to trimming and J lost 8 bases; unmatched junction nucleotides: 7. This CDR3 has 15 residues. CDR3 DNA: TGTGCCAGCAGCAGAGGACTAGCGGGATCATATGAGCAGTTCTTC. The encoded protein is CASSRGLAGSYEQFF.

The chain's CDR3 is CGSGQYQETQYF. The CDR3 DNA follows: TGTGGTAGCGGGCAGTACCAAGAGACCCAGTACTTC. V and J are TRBV7-9 and TRBJ2-5; 7 bases are a match to TRBD2. Germline loops: CDR1 SEHNR, CDR2 FQNEAQ (reference sequence). The CDR3 runs 12 residues. The full variable domain, with the rest looked up from reference TRBV7-9 and TRBJ2-5, is DTGVSQNPRHKITKRGQNVTFRCDPISEHNRLYWYRQTLGQGPEFLTYFQNEAQLEKSRLLSDRFSAERPKGSFSTLEIQRTEQGDSAMYLCGSGQYQETQYFGPGTRLLVL.

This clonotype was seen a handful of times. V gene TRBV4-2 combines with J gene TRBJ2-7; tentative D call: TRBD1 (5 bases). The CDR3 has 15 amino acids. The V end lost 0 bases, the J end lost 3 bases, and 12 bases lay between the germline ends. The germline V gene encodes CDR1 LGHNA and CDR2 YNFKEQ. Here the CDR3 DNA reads TGTGCCAGCAGCCAAGAGACAACTACAGGCTACGAGCAGTACTTC. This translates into CASSQETTTGYEQYF.

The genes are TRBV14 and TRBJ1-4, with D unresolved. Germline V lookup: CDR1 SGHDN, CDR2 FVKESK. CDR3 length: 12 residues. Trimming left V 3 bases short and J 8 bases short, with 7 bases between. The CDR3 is CASSHVREKLFF. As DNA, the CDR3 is TGTGCCAGCAGCCACGTACGCGAAAAACTGTTTTTT.

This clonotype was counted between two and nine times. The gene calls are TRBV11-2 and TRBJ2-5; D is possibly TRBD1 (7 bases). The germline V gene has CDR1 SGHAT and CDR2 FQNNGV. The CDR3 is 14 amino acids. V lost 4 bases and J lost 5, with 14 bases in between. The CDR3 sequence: CASSSSGGGETQYF. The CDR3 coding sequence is TGTGCCAGCAGCTCTTCAGGGGGAGGCGAGACCCAGTACTTC. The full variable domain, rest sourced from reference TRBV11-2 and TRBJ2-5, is EAGVAQSPRYKIIEKRQSVAFWCNPISGHATLYWYQQILGQGPKLLIQFQNNGVVDDSQLPKDRFSAERLKGVDSTLKIQPAKLEDSAVYLCASSSSGGGETQYFGPGTRLLVL.

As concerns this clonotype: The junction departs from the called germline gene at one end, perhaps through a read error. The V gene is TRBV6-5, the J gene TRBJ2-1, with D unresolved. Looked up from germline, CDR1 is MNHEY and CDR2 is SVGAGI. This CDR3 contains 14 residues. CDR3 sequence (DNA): TGTGCCAGCAGCCCCAGGACGATGGGCAATGGGCAGTTCTTC. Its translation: CASSPRTMGNGQFF.

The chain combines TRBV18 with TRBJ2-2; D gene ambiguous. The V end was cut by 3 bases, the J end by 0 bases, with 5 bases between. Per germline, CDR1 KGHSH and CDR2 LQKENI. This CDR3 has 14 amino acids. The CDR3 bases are TGTGCCAGCTCACCTATCACGAACACCGGGGAGCTGTTTTTT. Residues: CASSPITNTGELFF.

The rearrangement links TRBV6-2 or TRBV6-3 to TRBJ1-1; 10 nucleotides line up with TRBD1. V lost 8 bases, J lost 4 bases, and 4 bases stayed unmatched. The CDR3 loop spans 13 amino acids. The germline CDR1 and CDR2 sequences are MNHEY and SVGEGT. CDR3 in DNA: TGTGCCAGCTTGGGACAGGGGCGCACTGAAGCTTTCTTT. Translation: CASLGQGRTEAFF.

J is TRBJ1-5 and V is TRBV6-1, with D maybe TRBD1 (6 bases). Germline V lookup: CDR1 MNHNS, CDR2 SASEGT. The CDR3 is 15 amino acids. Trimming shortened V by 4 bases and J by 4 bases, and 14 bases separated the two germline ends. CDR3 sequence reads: CASSGGGTSNQPQHF. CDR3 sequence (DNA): TGTGCCAGCAGTGGAGGAGGGACATCTAATCAGCCCCAGCATTTT.